This T cell receptor (beta chain) was obtained from a study of blood T cell repertoires in COVID-19. TCRdb's copy holds only in-frame clones and misses some; the assay was immunoSEQ multiplex PCR. The top ten clones hold about 1.8% of a sample with 90,000 or so clones, approximately 91% of them seen once. Germline V gives CDR1 LGHNA, CDR2 YNFKEQ. V shed 1 base and J 2 bases; nucleotides not matched to a gene: 4. The CDR3 loop spans 16 amino acids. Sequencing was done on a sample of peripheral blood. The TCR was taken from a human donor with active COVID-19. The donor label of this sample is uncertain. The V and J genes are TRBV4-2 and TRBJ2-5; 10 nucleotides align to TRBD2. CDR3 loop: CASSQGTAGGQETQYF. The CDR3 DNA sequence: TGTGCCAGCAGCCAAGGTACAGCGGGGGGGCAAGAGACCCAGTACTTC.